Described below is a single T cell receptor beta chain sequence and its context. Its antigen is currently unknown. This entry belongs to a study of T cell responses to AZD1222 COVID-19 vaccine. This CDR3 region has 12 residues. The V gene's germline CDR1 is SGHKS and CDR2 YYEKEE (reference sequence). Trimming pared 3 bases from V and 0 bases from J, leaving 3 bases between. Overall study results and limits: Repertoire sampling was restricted to post-peak T cell response timepoints.

Measured with immunoSEQ multiplex PCR; TCRdb has only the in-frame clones, and not every one. The sample holds approximately 150,000 clones, approximately 94% seen once. This material consisted of peripheral blood, taken on day 0 of AZD1222 vaccination. The J gene is TRBJ1-2, the V gene TRBV5-5; no clear D gene. The clonotype originates from an adult in good health. The CDR3 sequence: CASSSSNYGYTF. DNA for the CDR3: TGTGCCAGCAGCTCCTCTAACTATGGCTACACCTTC.